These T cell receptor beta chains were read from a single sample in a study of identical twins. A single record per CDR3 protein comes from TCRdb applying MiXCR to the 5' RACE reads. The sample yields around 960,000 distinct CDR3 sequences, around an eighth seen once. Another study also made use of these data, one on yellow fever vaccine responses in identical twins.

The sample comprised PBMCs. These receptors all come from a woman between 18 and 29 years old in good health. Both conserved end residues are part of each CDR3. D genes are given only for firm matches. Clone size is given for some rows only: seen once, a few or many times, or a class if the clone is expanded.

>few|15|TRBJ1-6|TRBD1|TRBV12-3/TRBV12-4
CASSPHGTGVSPLHF
TGTGCCAGCAGCCCCCACGGGACAGGGGTTTCGCCCCTCCACTTT
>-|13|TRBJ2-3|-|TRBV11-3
CASSPHNMDTQYF
TGTGCCAGCAGCCCCCATAATATGGATACGCAGTATTTT
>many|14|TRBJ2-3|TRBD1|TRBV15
CATSPGQITDTQYF
TGTGCCACCAGCCCGGGACAGATCACAGATACGCAGTATTTT
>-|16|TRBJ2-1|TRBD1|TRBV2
CASSEGDRVIHNEQFF
TGTGCCAGCAGTGAAGGGGACAGGGTGATCCACAATGAGCAGTTCTTC
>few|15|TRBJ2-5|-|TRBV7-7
CASSLAPGLGETQYF
TGTGCCAGCAGCTTAGCCCCTGGCCTGGGGGAGACCCAGTACTTC
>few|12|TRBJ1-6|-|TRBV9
CASSVDRRPLHF
TGTGCCAGCAGCGTAGACAGGAGACCCCTCCACTTT
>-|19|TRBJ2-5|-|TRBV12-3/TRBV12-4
CASSLSLGGWGHGEETQYF
TGTGCCAGCAGTTTAAGTCTCGGGGGATGGGGCCACGGGGAAGAGACCCAGTACTTC
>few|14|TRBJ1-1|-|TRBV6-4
CASSDGPGGTEAFF
TGTGCCAGCAGTGACGGTCCGGGGGGAACTGAAGCTTTCTTT
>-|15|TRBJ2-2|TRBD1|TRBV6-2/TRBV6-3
CASSRDRVNAGELFF
TGTGCCAGCAGTCGGGACAGGGTAAACGCCGGGGAGCTGTTTTTT
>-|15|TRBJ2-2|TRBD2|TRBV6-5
CASSSALAGAGELFF
TGTGCCAGCAGTTCGGCGCTAGCGGGGGCCGGGGAGCTGTTTTTT